This T cell receptor beta chain appears in the sequencing data of a study of Ad26.COV2.S vaccination and SARS-CoV-2 variants. Study summary: Within the COV1001 Ad26.COV2.S trial arm, the donor was enrolled. Intramuscularly, Ad26.COV2.S was given either once or twice, 56 days apart.

Worth noting for this clone: What it recognizes is unknown.

CDR3 length equals 15 residues. Trimming pared 1 base from V and 6 bases from J, leaving 13 bases between. Germline V gene data show CDR1 as SEHNR and CDR2 as FQNEAQ (reference sequence). General study findings and limits: Vaccinees and placebo recipients showed similar non-spike TCR breadth.

Here immunoSEQ multiplex PCR was the method, and the copy in TCRdb shows in-frame clones only, minus some. The table has about 400,000 clones, around 87% seen once; the top ten hold about 3.6%. Noted treatment: roughly 19 received Ad26.COV2.S at low or high dose, single or two shots; several received placebo; per-sample allocation not given. Specimen acquisition occurred on day 63 following the initial vaccine or placebo injection. The TCR was taken from a person between 18 and 59 years old who received the Ad26.COV2.S COVID-19 vaccine or a placebo. The sample consisted of peripheral blood, taken in a trial of Ad26.COV2.S vaccine versus placebo. The chain has TRBV7-9 and TRBJ2-1; D perhaps matches TRBD1 (5 bases). CDR3 bases: TGTGCCAGCAGCTTAGGGGTAGGACATATCAATGAGCAGTTCTTC. Encoded protein: CASSLGVGHINEQFF.